The 32 T cell receptor beta chains in this list originate from one sample, sequenced in a study of long-term antiretroviral therapy in people with HIV. Survey-level resolution applied to immunoSEQ assay v3.0. Clones were read by immunoSEQ multiplex PCR, and TCRdb kept only the in-frame ones, dropping some. The data contain 15,000 to 20,000 clones, 75% to 90% of them singletons. Sequencing was performed on unsorted PBMCs, taken 0.3 years after starting antiretroviral therapy. The receptors originated from a man aged 18 to 30 with HIV.

This clone has more than one count but fewer than ten. J is TRBJ2-7 and V is TRBV15; 8 bases fit TRBD1. Germline CDR1 LNHNV, CDR2 YYDKDF (reference sequence). CDR3 length: 14 residues. Trimming removed 5 bases from V and 3 bases from J; junction bases left unmatched: 6. This chain's CDR3 is CATSLQGESYEQYF. The CDR3 nucleotides read TGTGCCACCAGCTTACAGGGGGAGAGCTACGAGCAGTACTTC.

A remark on this clone: At the DNA level, this CDR3 is encoded by other sequences in the same sample as well. In DNA, the CDR3 is TGCGCCAGCAGCCAGAACCCAGGGGGGGGCACCGGGGAGCTGTTTTTT. Protein sequence: CASSQNPGGGTGELFF. V gene TRBV4-1 combines with J gene TRBJ2-2; D possibly uses TRBD1 or TRBD2 (7 bases each). Trimming pared 3 bases from V and 4 bases from J, leaving 15 bases between. This CDR3 has 16 amino acids. CDR1 and CDR2 (germline): MGHRA, YSYEKL.

The J gene is TRBJ2-7, the V gene TRBV5-1; tentative D call: TRBD1 (7 bases). The CDR3 has 16 residues. Germline lookup yields CDR1 SGHRS and CDR2 YFSETQ. With 4 bases removed from V and 2 bases from J, the gap between germline ends came to 19 bases. This CDR3 is CASSANPTGRTYEQYF. The CDR3 DNA is TGCGCCAGCAGCGCGAATCCGACAGGGAGGACCTACGAGCAGTACTTC.

This rearrangement joins TRBV9 to TRBJ1-1; TRBD1 aligns across 8 bases. Germline-derived CDR1 and CDR2 are SGDLS and YYNGEE. Trimming at V came to 4 bases and at J to 4 bases, leaving 12 bases not matched to a gene. The CDR3 covers 16 residues. CDR3 bases: TGTGCCAGCAGCTCCCCAGGGGGCACTGAGGGCACTGAAGCTTTCTTT. Protein sequence: CASSSPGGTEGTEAFF.

The chain has TRBV7-9 and TRBJ2-5; D perhaps matches TRBD2 (6 bases). CDR1 SEHNR and CDR2 FQNEAQ come from the germline V gene (reference sequence). The CDR3 sequence is 16 residues long. Trimming removed 2 bases at V and 4 bases at J, with 17 bases between. The CDR3 here is CASSLHGGSSAETQYF. The CDR3 DNA reads TGTGCCAGCAGCTTACACGGGGGTAGTTCGGCAGAGACCCAGTACTTC. The entire variable domain, with the rest obtained from reference TRBV7-9 and TRBJ2-5, is as follows: DTGVSQNPRHKITKRGQNVTFRCDPISEHNRLYWYRQTLGQGPEFLTYFQNEAQLEKSRLLSDRFSAERPKGSFSTLEIQRTEQGDSAMYLCASSLHGGSSAETQYFGPGTRLLVL.

The chain couples TRBV10-3 to TRBJ2-7, with TRBD1 matching 8 bases. The CDR3 has 12 amino acids. CDR1 and CDR2 from the germline V gene are ENHRY and SYGVKD. J gave up 7 bases and V 4 bases, and 3 bases lay outside the gene matches. This chain's CDR3 is CAISGQGREQYV. The DNA of the CDR3 is TGTGCCATCAGTGGACAGGGGCGGGAGCAGTACGTC.

This chain links TRBV9 with TRBJ1-2; 9 bases match TRBD1. V trimming: 5 bases; J trimming: 5 bases; junction bases outside the gene matches: 4. The CDR3 extends over 13 amino acids. Germline CDR1 SGDLS, CDR2 YYNGEE. The CDR3 here is CASREDRGYGYTF. The CDR3 nucleotides are TGTGCCAGCAGAGAGGACAGGGGTTATGGCTACACCTTC.

The rearrangement joins TRBV5-8 to TRBJ2-1; maybe TRBD2 (5 bases). The germline V gene encodes CDR1 SGHTS and CDR2 YDEGEE. The CDR3 has 16 residues. V gave up 4 bases and J gave up 6 bases, with 20 bases separating them. The CDR3 region has the DNA TGTGCCAGCAGCCCCTTGGACTCCGCCAATCTCAATGAGCAGTTCTTC. Amino acids: CASSPLDSANLNEQFF.

This chain links TRBV14 with TRBJ1-2; D gene uncertain. This CDR3 has 14 amino acids. V lost 1 base and J lost 8, with 14 bases in between. The germline V gene has CDR1 SGHDN and CDR2 FVKESK. Here the CDR3 reads CASSQVAWRQGYTF. In nucleotides, the CDR3 is TGTGCCAGCAGCCAAGTGGCTTGGAGGCAGGGCTACACCTTC.

V is TRBV4-1 and J is TRBJ1-6, with D maybe TRBD1 (6 bases). The CDR3 is 17 amino acids. Trimming removed 4 bases at V and 2 bases at J, with 15 bases between. The germline V gene encodes CDR1 MGHRA and CDR2 YSYEKL. CDR3 nucleotides: TGCGCCAGCAGCCTAACCGGGACACAAACCTATAATTCACCCCTCCACTTT. It translates to CASSLTGTQTYNSPLHF.

This clone was seen only a few times. The rearrangement uses TRBV9 and TRBJ1-5; 8 bases agree with TRBD1. From germline, CDR1 is SGDLS and CDR2 YYNGEE. The CDR3 consists of 15 residues. Trimming removed 2 bases from V and 6 bases from J; junction bases left unmatched: 7. CDR3: CASSVSAGGSQPQHF. The DNA for the CDR3 is TGTGCCAGCAGCGTTTCCGCAGGGGGCTCTCAGCCCCAGCATTTT.

CDR3 sequence: CASSLYPGPRNEQFF. CDR3 nucleotides: TGTGCCAGCAGCTTGTACCCGGGTCCAAGGAATGAGCAGTTCTTC. This chain uses TRBV5-4 with TRBJ2-1; D remains ambiguous. The V end was cut by 1 base, the J end by 7 bases, with 15 bases between. The CDR3 is 15 amino acids. CDR1 is SGHNT and CDR2 is YYREEE in the germline V gene (reference sequence).

The chain employs TRBV29-1 and TRBJ2-7; TRBD1 aligns across 9 bases. Germline-derived CDR1 and CDR2 are SQVTM and ANQGSEA. The V segment lost 6 bases and the J segment 4 bases; nucleotides outside the gene matches: 7. There are 13 residues in the CDR3. Here the CDR3 DNA reads TGCAGCGTCCCCCGGGACAGGGAATACGAGCAGTACGTC. The encoded protein is CSVPRDREYEQYV.

This sequence joins TRBV5-6 and TRBJ1-3; a weak D match, TRBD1 (5 bases). V lost 4 bases to trimming and J lost 1 base, with 9 bases between them. The CDR3 loop spans 14 amino acids. CDR1 is SGHDT, CDR2 YYEEEE, per germline. The CDR3 sequence: CASSRRQSGNTIYF. The CDR3 nucleotides are TGTGCCAGCAGCCGCCGACAGTCTGGAAACACCATATATTTT. Combining the CDR3 with reference TRBV5-6 and TRBJ1-3 gives the whole variable domain DAGVTQSPTHLIKTRGQQVTLRCSPKSGHDTVSWYQQALGQGPQFIFQYYEEEERQRGNFPDRFSGHQFPNYSSELNVNALLLGDSALYLCASSRRQSGNTIYFGEGSWLTVV.

The CDR3 DNA follows: TGTGCCAGCAGTGACGGACAGGGGGCGACGGGGAATAATTCACCCCTCCACTTT. This encodes CASSDGQGATGNNSPLHF. The V gene is TRBV2, the J gene TRBJ1-6; 11 bases align to TRBD1. The CDR3 sequence is 18 residues long. The germline V gene encodes CDR1 SNHLY and CDR2 FYNNEI. V was clipped by 3 bases and J by 5 bases; unmatched bases: 9. Full variable domain (remainder filled in from reference TRBV2 and TRBJ1-6): EPEVTQTPSHQVTQMGQEVILRCVPISNHLYFYWYRQILGQKVEFLVSFYNNEISEKSEIFDDQFSVERPDGSNFTLKIRSTKLEDSAMYFCASSDGQGATGNNSPLHFGNGTRLTVT.

The V gene is TRBV15, the J gene TRBJ1-1; D is ambiguous. The CDR3 length is 14 residues. Germline lookup yields CDR1 LNHNV and CDR2 YYDKDF (reference sequence). Trimming shortened V by 0 bases and J by 8 bases, and 13 bases separated the two germline ends. The CDR3 is CATSREEFSGEAFF. CDR3 nucleotides: TGTGCCACCAGCAGAGAAGAGTTTTCGGGGGAAGCTTTCTTT.

The chain joins TRBV19 to TRBJ1-1, with TRBD1 as a possible D gene (6 bases). Germline loops: CDR1 LNHDA, CDR2 SQIVND (reference sequence). Trimming took 6 bases from V and 1 from J, leaving 9 bases between them. This CDR3 comprises 13 residues. In nucleotides, the CDR3 is TGTGCCAGTAGGGACAGACCGAACACTGAAGCTTTCTTT. Its protein product is CASRDRPNTEAFF.

The genes are TRBV7-2 and TRBJ2-7; TRBD1 agrees at 7 bases. The V gene's germline CDR1 is SGHTA and CDR2 FQGNSA. This CDR3 spans 19 amino acids. V dropped 5 bases and J dropped 0; count of bases not matched to a gene: 19. The CDR3 region is CASSPTLRTGPFASYEQYV. The CDR3 region has the DNA TGTGCCAGCAGCCCCACCCTGAGGACAGGCCCCTTTGCCTCCTACGAGCAGTACGTC.

The chain combines TRBV9 with TRBJ2-3, with unresolved D. Trimming shortened V by 1 base and J by 0 bases, and 9 bases separated the two germline ends. The CDR3 runs 15 residues. Germline V gene data show CDR1 as SGDLS and CDR2 as YYNGEE. CDR3: CASSVSVQSTDTQYF. For the CDR3, the DNA is TGTGCCAGCAGCGTATCGGTCCAGAGCACAGATACGCAGTATTTT.

This clone was detected a few times. This chain connects TRBV4-1 to TRBJ2-7, with 9 positions matching TRBD1. The CDR3 length is 15 residues. J gave up 6 bases and V 4 bases, and 10 bases lay outside the gene matches. Looked up from germline, CDR1 is MGHRA and CDR2 is YSYEKL. The DNA for the CDR3 is TGCGCCAGCAGCCCTACAGGGGGCAATGGGGTCGAGCAGTACTTC. It codes for CASSPTGGNGVEQYF.

This clone was counted only a few times. The chain employs TRBV11-2 and TRBJ1-2; 8 nucleotides align to TRBD1. The CDR3 loop spans 17 amino acids. Germline CDR1 SGHAT, CDR2 FQNNGV. After removal of 5 bases from V and 5 bases from J, the junction contained 16 bases not matched to a gene. For the CDR3, the DNA is TGTGCCAGCAGCGGGGTCGGGACAGGCGACTTTCGTTATGGCTACACCTTC. It is translated as CASSGVGTGDFRYGYTF.

The V gene is TRBV5-6, the J gene TRBJ2-7, with 7 bases that match TRBD2. CDR3 length equals 15 residues. The germline CDR1 and CDR2 sequences are SGHDT and YYEEEE. V shed 7 bases and J 3 bases; nucleotides not matched to a gene: 13. As DNA, the CDR3 is TGTGCCAGCCTTACGGCGGGGGAAGGGGACTACGAGCAGTACGTC. Translation: CASLTAGEGDYEQYV.

The table lists this clone with a count of one. The CDR3 region is CASSQDRAPQGYGYTF. The DNA for the CDR3 is TGTGCCAGCAGCCAGGACAGGGCGCCTCAGGGGTATGGCTACACCTTC. The chain combines TRBV28 with TRBJ1-2, with 8 positions matching TRBD1. This CDR3 has 16 amino acids. V shed 6 bases, J shed 5 bases, and the junction held 14 bases outside the gene matches. Germline CDR1 and CDR2: MDHEN and SYDVKM.

The gene calls are TRBV7-6 and TRBJ1-5, with TRBD1 identical over 7 bases. The J segment lost 5 bases and the V segment lost 1 base, leaving 11 bases of the junction unmatched. CDR1 is SGHVS and CDR2 is FNYEAQ in the germline V gene. CDR3 length equals 17 residues. CDR3 in DNA: TGTGCCAGCAGCTTAGGAATGGAGGGGGCGAAGTATCAGCCCCAGCATTTT. Translation gives CASSLGMEGAKYQPQHF. Full variable domain (rest looked up from reference TRBV7-6 and TRBJ1-5): GAGVSQSPRYKVTKRGQDVALRCDPISGHVSLYWYRQALGQGPEFLTYFNYEAQQDKSGLPNDRFSAERPEGSISTLTIQRTEQRDSAMYRCASSLGMEGAKYQPQHFGDGTRLSIL.

This chain links TRBV5-1 with TRBJ2-1; a possible D gene is TRBD2 (6 bases). Germline CDR1 and CDR2: SGHRS and YFSETQ. This CDR3 contains 16 residues. The germline V and J ends were trimmed by 0 bases and 0 bases, with 10 bases remaining between them. The CDR3, as DNA: TGCGCCAGCAGCTTGGATGGCGGGGCCTCCTACAATGAGCAGTTCTTC. This sequence encodes CASSLDGGASYNEQFF.

This clone was recorded only once. The chain is built from TRBV10-3 and TRBJ1-1; 7 bases map to TRBD1. This CDR3 spans 13 amino acids. Germline V lookup: CDR1 ENHRY, CDR2 SYGVKD. Trimming cost V 1 base and J 8 bases; bases outside gene matches: 4. Here the CDR3 DNA reads TGTGCCATCAGTGAGTTGTCAGGGGGAGAAGCTTTCTTT. Residues: CAISELSGGEAFF.

Sample share makes this clone medium-sized. The chain couples TRBV27 to TRBJ2-1; D is possibly TRBD1 (5 bases). V was cut by 4 bases and J by 8 bases, with 18 bases left in between. Germline V gene sequence: CDR1 MNHEY, CDR2 SMNVEV (reference sequence). The CDR3 runs 15 residues. CDR3 nucleotides: TGTGCCAGCAGTTCCCCCAGGGCAGGAAGCGATGAGCAGTTCTTC. Translated: CASSSPRAGSDEQFF.

The chain combines TRBV6-1 with TRBJ2-3; 10 positions agree with TRBD2. The V gene's germline CDR1 is MNHNS and CDR2 SASEGT. After removal of 4 bases from V and 0 bases from J, the junction contained 7 bases not matched to a gene. The CDR3 length is 17 residues. The CDR3, as DNA: TGTGCCAGCAGTGCCCGGAGGACTAGCGGTAGCACAGATACGCAGTATTTT. This sequence encodes CASSARRTSGSTDTQYF.

This clone was seen only a few times. The rearrangement links TRBV19 to TRBJ1-5; D perhaps matches TRBD1 (6 bases). The CDR3 spans 13 residues. V was trimmed by 7 bases and J by 7 bases, leaving 14 bases between them. CDR1 and CDR2 (germline): LNHDA, SQIVND (reference sequence). In DNA, the CDR3 is TGTGCCAGTACCACAGGGCCTCGACAGCCCCAGCATTTT. Its translation is CASTTGPRQPQHF.

This clone has a single count. The V and J genes are TRBV7-2 and TRBJ2-3; D is unclear. Looked up from germline, CDR1 is SGHTA and CDR2 is FQGNSA. The V and J ends lost 1 base and 4 bases respectively, with 9 bases between them. The CDR3 consists of 14 residues. CDR3 bases: TGTGCCAGCAGCTTAGGTGGCCCCCCAGATACGCAGTATTTT. Amino acids: CASSLGGPPDTQYF.

This clone was counted a few times. The DNA of the CDR3 is TGTGCCAGCAGCTTAGAAAGCAATCAGCCCCAGCATTTT. As protein: CASSLESNQPQHF. The chain combines TRBV7-6 with TRBJ1-5; D gene unclear. Germline CDR1 SGHVS, CDR2 FNYEAQ. V lost 1 base, J lost 1 base, and 2 bases lay in between. The CDR3 runs 13 residues.

The V gene is TRBV2, the J gene TRBJ1-1, with D possibly TRBD1 on 6 matching bases. The germline V gene encodes CDR1 SNHLY and CDR2 FYNNEI. CDR3 length: 14 amino acids. Trimming cost V 4 bases and J 4 bases, with 13 bases left between them. CDR3 protein: CASSVGGRGTEAFF. In nucleotides, the CDR3 is TGTGCCAGCAGTGTAGGAGGCAGGGGCACTGAAGCTTTCTTT.